Reported below is one TCR beta chain. Participants in the exposed group had met a COVID-19 case in the 2 weeks before joining the study. How the authors handled the data: Nucleated cell counts were estimated from reference gene primer amplification. Some clones are missing from TCRdb's copy, which holds only in-frame ones; the method was immunoSEQ multiplex PCR. The V and J calls and clone size were taken over from that table, and D and trimming were inferred from the DNA. The table includes approximately 190,000 clones, 84% detected once. The data are from a study of blood T cell repertoires in COVID-19. Study information: Italy, Spain and the United States were the sources of the convalescent and acute COVID-19 samples.

From germline, CDR1 is SGHVS and CDR2 FNYEAQ. With 0 bases removed from V and 0 bases from J, the gap between germline ends came to 11 bases. CDR3 length: 17 amino acids. The TCR sequence derives from a young woman who had been exposed to COVID-19. Sequenced: PBMCs or T cells enriched from blood (not recorded which). This rearrangement joins TRBV7-6 to TRBJ1-4; no reliable D call. The DNA of the CDR3 is TGTGCCAGCAGCTTAGCCCCTTGGCAGTCAACTAATGAAAAACTGTTTTTT. Translated: CASSLAPWQSTNEKLFF. The full variable domain, rest sourced from reference TRBV7-6 and TRBJ1-4, is GAGVSQSPRYKVTKRGQDVALRCDPISGHVSLYWYRQALGQGPEFLTYFNYEAQQDKSGLPNDRFSAERPEGSISTLTIQRTEQRDSAMYRCASSLAPWQSTNEKLFFGSGTQLSVL.